The sequence of this TCR beta chain was determined in a study of T cell changes during pregnancy in multiple sclerosis. TCRdb's copy holds only in-frame clones and misses some; the assay was immunoSEQ multiplex PCR. The sample lists over 30,000 clones, roughly nine tenths occurring once. Looked up from germline, CDR1 is SEHNR and CDR2 is FQNEAQ (reference sequence). There are 15 residues in the CDR3. The V gene end was trimmed by 6 bases and the J gene end by 3 bases; junction bases not matched to a gene: 6. The source of this sequence is a female donor in good health, enrolled as a control in a pregnancy study. The chain employs TRBV7-9 and TRBJ2-3, with 10 positions matching TRBD1. The sequencing used CD4+ T cells from peripheral blood mononuclear cells, collected in the third trimester of pregnancy. CDR3 region: CASRSPGQGTDTQYF. Written as DNA, the CDR3 is TGTGCCAGCAGGTCCCCGGGACAGGGGACAGATACGCAGTATTTT.